Detailed here is one T cell receptor beta chain. Its antigen is unidentified. Additional DNA sequences in this sample encode the identical CDR3. This sample is part of a study of shared clonotypes between healthy human individuals. It was across several immunoSEQ plates that each subset's genomic DNA was evenly split. Here immunoSEQ multiplex PCR was the method, and the copy in TCRdb shows in-frame clones only, minus some. The repertoire has hundreds of thousands of clones, approximately 79% of them found once; the top ten carry under 2%. Findings of the study overall: The genetic and exposure-history diversity represented was limited by few donors.

The CDR3 spans 15 residues. V shed 2 bases and J 3 bases; nucleotides not matched to a gene: 3. The germline V gene has CDR1 SGHRS and CDR2 YFSETQ. Specimen: memory CD4+ T cells sorted from blood. Subset reported: CD45RA-negative fraction. The chain links TRBV5-1 to TRBJ1-5; 9 positions agree with TRBD1. The source is a woman under 40 in good health. The CDR3 nucleotides are TGCGCCAGCAGCTTAGGGGACAGGGACAATCAGCCCCAGCATTTT. Protein: CASSLGDRDNQPQHF.